This record concerns one T cell receptor beta chain sequence. Its specificity is unknown. The PCR used 60 Vbeta and 13 Jbeta primers. Sequenced by immunoSEQ multiplex PCR; TCRdb stores in-frame clones only, minus some. The table includes approximately 190,000 clones, roughly 80% detected once. The data originate from a study of cytomegalovirus exposure and HLA in healthy donors. Whole-study context: Researchers previously reported finding roughly 120 million unique TCR beta sequences from 170 million or so T cells. From donors who were HLA-typed, an early data release held approximately 80 million unique TCRs. General study findings and limits: Available immune exposure information was restricted to CMV serostatus only. In a later analysis, V- and J-gene trimming of beta chains associated with a DCLRE1C missense variant, replicated independently.

Germline-derived CDR1 and CDR2 are SGHVS and FQNEAQ. The V and J ends lost 5 bases and 0 bases respectively, with 13 bases between them. CDR3 length equals 15 residues. The chain recombines TRBV7-8 with TRBJ1-1; TRBD1 might be the D (5 bases). The clonotype was recovered from a woman aged 18-29 years in good health and CMV-seronegative. Specimen: PBMCs. CDR3 nucleotides: TGTGCCAGCAGCCCCCGGTCGGGGGTGAACACTGAAGCTTTCTTT. Translated: CASSPRSGVNTEAFF.